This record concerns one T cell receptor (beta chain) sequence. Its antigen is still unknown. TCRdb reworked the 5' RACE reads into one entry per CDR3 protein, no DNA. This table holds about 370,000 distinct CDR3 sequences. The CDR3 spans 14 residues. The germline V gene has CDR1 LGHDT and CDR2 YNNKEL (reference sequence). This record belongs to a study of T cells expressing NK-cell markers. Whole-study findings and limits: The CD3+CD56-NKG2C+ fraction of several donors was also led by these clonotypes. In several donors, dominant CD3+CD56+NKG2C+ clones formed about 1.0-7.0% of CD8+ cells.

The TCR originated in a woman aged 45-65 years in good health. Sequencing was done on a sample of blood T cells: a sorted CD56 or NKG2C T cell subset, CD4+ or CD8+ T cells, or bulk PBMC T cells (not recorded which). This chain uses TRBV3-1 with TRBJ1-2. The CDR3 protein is CASSQLLLQVGYTF.